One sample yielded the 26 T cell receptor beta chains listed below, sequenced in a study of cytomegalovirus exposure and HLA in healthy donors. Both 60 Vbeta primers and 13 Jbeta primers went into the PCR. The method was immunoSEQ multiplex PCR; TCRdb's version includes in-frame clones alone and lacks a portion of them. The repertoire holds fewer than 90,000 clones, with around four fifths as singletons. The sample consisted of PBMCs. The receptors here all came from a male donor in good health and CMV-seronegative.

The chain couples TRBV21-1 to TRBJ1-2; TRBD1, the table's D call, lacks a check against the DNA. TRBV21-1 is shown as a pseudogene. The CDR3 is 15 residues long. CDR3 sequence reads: CASSKRGQGGGGYTF. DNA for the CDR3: TGTGCCAGCAGCAAAAGGGGACAGGGTGGAGGTGGCTACACCTTC.

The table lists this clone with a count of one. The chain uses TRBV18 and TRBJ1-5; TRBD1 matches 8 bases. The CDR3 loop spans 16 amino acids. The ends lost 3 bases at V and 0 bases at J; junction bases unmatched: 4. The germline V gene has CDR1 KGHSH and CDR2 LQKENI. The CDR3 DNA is TGTGCCAGCTCACCCGGGACAGGCAATAGCAATCAGCCCCAGCATTTT. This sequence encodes CASSPGTGNSNQPQHF.

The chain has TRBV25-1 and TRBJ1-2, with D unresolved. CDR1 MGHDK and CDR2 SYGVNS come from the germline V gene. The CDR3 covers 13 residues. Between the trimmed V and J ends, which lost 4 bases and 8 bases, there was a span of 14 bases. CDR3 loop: CASSGLSHGGYTF. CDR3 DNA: TGTGCCAGCAGTGGATTGTCTCACGGGGGCTACACCTTC.

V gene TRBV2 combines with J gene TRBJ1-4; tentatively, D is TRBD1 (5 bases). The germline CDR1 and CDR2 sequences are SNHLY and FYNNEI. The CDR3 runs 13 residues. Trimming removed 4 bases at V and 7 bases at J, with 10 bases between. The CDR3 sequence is CASSGQGGEKLFF. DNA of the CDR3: TGTGCCAGCAGTGGGCAGGGAGGTGAAAAACTGTTTTTT.

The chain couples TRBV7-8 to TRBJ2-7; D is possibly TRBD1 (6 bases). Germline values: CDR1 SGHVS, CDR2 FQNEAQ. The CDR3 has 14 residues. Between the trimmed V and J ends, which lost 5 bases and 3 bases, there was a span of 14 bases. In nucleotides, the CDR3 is TGTGCCAGCAGCCCTTTACAGGGTAACTACGAGCAGTACTTC. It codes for CASSPLQGNYEQYF. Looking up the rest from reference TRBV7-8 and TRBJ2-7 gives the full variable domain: GAGVSQSPRYKVAKRGQDVALRCDPISGHVSLFWYQQALGQGPEFLTYFQNEAQLDKSGLPSDRFFAERPEGSVSTLKIQRTQQEDSAVYLCASSPLQGNYEQYFGPGTRLTVT.

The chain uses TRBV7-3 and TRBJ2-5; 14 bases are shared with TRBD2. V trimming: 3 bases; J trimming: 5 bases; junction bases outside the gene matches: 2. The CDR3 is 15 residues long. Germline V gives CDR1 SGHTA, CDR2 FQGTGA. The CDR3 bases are TGTGCCAGCAGCTTGGGACTAGCGGGGGCGGAGACCCAGTACTTC. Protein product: CASSLGLAGAETQYF.

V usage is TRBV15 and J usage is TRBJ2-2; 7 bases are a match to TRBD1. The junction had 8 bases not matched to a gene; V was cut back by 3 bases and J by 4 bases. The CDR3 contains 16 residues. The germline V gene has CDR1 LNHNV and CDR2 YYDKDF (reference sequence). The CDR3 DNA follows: TGTGCCACCAGCAGCGATAGACAGGGCCGCACCGGGGAGCTGTTTTTT. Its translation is CATSSDRQGRTGELFF.

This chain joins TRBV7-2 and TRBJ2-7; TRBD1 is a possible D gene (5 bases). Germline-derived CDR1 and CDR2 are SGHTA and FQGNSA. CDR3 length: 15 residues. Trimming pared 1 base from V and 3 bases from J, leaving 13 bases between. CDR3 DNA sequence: TGTGCCAGCAGCTTAGTGTCAAGGGGTCTCTACGAGCAGTACTTC. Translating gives CASSLVSRGLYEQYF.

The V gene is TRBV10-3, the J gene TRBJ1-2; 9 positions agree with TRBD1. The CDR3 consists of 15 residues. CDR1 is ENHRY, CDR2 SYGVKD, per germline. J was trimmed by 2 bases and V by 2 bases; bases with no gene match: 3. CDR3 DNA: TGTGCCATCAGTGAGACAGGGGGCGGAAACTATGGCTACACCTTC. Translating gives CAISETGGGNYGYTF.

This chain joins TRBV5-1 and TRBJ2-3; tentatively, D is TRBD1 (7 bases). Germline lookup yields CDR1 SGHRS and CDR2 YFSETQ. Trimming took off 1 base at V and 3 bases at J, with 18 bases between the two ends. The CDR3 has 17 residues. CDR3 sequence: CASSLTIWQGGTDTQYF. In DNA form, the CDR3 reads TGCGCCAGCAGCTTGACAATCTGGCAGGGGGGAACAGATACGCAGTATTTT.

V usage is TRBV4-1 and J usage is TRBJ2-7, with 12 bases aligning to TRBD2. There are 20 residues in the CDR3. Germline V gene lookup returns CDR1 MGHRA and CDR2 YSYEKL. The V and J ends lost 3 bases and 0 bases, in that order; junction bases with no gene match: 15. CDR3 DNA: TGCGCCAGCAGCCACCTCCCTGGGGGGACTAGCGGGTTGAGCTCCTACGAGCAGTACTTC. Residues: CASSHLPGGTSGLSSYEQYF.

For the CDR3, the DNA is TGCGCCAGCAGCGAACGAGTTGGGGCCAACGTCCTGACTTTC. Translating gives CASSERVGANVLTF. This sequence joins TRBV5-1 and TRBJ2-6, with D unresolved. Trimming took 4 bases from V and 3 from J, leaving 8 bases between them. This CDR3 spans 14 amino acids. The germline gives CDR1 SGHRS, CDR2 YFSETQ.

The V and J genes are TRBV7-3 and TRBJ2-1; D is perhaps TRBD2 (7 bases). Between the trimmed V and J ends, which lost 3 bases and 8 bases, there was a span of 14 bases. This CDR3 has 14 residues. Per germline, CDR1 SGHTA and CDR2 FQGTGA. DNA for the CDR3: TGTGCCAGCAGCTTGAGGGGGGGCGTCGATGAGCAGTTCTTC. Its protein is CASSLRGGVDEQFF.

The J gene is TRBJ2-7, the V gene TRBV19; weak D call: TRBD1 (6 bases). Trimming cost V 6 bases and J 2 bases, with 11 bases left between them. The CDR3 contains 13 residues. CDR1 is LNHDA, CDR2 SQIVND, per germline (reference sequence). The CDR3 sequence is CASRGRGTYEQYF. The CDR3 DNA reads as TGTGCCAGTAGGGGCAGGGGAACCTACGAGCAGTACTTC.

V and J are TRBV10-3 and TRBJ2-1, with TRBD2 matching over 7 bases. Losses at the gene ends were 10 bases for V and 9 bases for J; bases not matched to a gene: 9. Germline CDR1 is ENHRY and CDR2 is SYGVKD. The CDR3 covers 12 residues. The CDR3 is CATRRELVEQFF. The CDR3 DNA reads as TGTGCCACCAGGCGGGAGTTAGTTGAGCAGTTCTTC.

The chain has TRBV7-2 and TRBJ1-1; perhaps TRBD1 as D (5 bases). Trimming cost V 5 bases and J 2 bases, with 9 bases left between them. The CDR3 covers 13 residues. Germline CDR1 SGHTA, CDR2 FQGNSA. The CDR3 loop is CASSNQGNTEAFF. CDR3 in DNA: TGTGCCAGCAGCAACCAGGGAAACACTGAAGCTTTCTTT.

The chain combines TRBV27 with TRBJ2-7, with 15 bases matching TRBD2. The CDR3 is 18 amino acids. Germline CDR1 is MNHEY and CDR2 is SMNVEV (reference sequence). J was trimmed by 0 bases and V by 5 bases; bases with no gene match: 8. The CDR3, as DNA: TGTGCCAGCAGTCCGGCCGGGACTAGCGGGGGGTTCTCCTACGAGCAGTACTTC. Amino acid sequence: CASSPAGTSGGFSYEQYF.

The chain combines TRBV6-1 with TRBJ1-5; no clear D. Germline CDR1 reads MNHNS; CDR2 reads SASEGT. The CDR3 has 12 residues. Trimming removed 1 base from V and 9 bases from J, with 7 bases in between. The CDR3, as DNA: TGTGCCAGCAGTGAAGTGATCGGGCCCCAGCATTTT. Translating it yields CASSEVIGPQHF.

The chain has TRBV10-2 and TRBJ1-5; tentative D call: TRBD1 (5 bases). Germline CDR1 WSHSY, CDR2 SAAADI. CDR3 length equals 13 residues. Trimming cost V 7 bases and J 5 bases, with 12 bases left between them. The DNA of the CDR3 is TGCGCCAGCACAGGGTCGAGACATCAGCCCCAGCATTTT. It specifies CASTGSRHQPQHF.

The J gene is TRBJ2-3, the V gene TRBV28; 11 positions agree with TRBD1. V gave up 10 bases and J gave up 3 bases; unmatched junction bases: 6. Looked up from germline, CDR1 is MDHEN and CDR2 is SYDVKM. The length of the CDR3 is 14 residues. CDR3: CAIRTGGWTDTQYF. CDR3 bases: TGTGCCATCCGGACAGGGGGCTGGACAGATACGCAGTATTTT.

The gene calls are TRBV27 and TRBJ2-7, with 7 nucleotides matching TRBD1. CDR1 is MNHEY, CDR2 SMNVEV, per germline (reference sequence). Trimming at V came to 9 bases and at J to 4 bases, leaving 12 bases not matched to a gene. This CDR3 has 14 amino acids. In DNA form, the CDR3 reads TGTGCCAGTCGTCCCACAGGGGTGACATACGAGCAGTACTTC. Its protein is CASRPTGVTYEQYF.

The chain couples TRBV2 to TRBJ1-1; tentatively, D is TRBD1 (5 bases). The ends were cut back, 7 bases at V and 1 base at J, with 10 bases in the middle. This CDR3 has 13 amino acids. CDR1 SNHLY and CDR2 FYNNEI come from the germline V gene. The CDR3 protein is CASNTGANTEAFF. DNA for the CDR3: TGTGCCAGCAACACAGGAGCGAACACTGAAGCTTTCTTT.

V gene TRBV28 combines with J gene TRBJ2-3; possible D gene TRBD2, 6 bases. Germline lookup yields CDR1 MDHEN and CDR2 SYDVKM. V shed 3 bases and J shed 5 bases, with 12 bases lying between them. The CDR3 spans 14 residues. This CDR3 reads CASSFGRVGDTQYF. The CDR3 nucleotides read TGTGCCAGCAGTTTCGGGAGAGTTGGAGATACGCAGTATTTT.

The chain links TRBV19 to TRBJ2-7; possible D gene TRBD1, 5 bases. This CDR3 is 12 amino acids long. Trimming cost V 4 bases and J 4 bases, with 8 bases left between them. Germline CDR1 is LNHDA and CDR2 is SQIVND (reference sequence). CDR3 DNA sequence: TGTGCCAGTAGTACAGGGAAGTACGAGCAGTACTTC. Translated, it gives CASSTGKYEQYF.

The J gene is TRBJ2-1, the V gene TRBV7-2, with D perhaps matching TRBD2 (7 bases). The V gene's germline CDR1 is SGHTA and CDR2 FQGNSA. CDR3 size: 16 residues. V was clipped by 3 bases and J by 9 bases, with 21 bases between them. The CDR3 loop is CASSFGGPVGNREQFF. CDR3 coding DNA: TGTGCCAGCAGCTTCGGGGGGCCCGTTGGGAATCGTGAGCAGTTCTTC. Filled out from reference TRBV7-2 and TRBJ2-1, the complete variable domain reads GAGVSQSPSNKVTEKGKDVELRCDPISGHTALYWYRQSLGQGLEFLIYFQGNSAPDKSGLPSDRFSAERTGGSVSTLTIQRTQQEDSAVYLCASSFGGPVGNREQFFGPGTRLTVL.

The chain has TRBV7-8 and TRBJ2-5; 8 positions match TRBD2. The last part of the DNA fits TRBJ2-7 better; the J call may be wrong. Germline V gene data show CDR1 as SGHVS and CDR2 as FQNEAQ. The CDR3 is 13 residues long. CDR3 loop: CASSQGLAGEQYF. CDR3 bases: TGTGCCAGCAGCCAAGGACTAGCAGGCGAGCAGTACTTC.